The 17 T cell receptor beta chains given below trace back to one sample, sequenced in a study of T cell responses to AZD1222 COVID-19 vaccine. Some clones are missing from TCRdb's copy, which holds only in-frame ones; the method was immunoSEQ multiplex PCR. Here the sample spans roughly 70,000 clones, 75% to 90% being singletons. This sample comprised peripheral blood, obtained on day 0 of AZD1222 vaccination. The receptors stem from an adult in good health.

The chain employs TRBV11-3 and TRBJ2-7, with D possibly being TRBD1 (7 bases). CDR1 is SGHNT, CDR2 YENEEA, per germline. Trimming cost V 5 bases and J 5 bases, with 19 bases left between them. The CDR3 contains 15 residues. The CDR3: CASSRGTNTGDEQYF. As DNA, the CDR3 is TGTGCCAGCAGCCGGGGGACGAATACAGGGGACGAGCAGTACTTC.

The chain is built from TRBV15 and TRBJ2-5, with a possible D match to TRBD2 (5 bases). In germline, CDR1 is LNHNV, CDR2 YYDKDF (reference sequence). The CDR3 totals 14 residues. Trimming took off 5 bases at V and 2 bases at J, with 12 bases between the two ends. CDR3 sequence reads: CATSLWERQETQYF. Written as DNA, the CDR3 is TGTGCCACCAGCCTTTGGGAGCGACAAGAGACCCAGTACTTC.

The V and J genes are TRBV5-1 and TRBJ1-5; D is perhaps TRBD1 (5 bases). Trimming pared 4 bases from V and 0 bases from J, leaving 8 bases between. Germline V gives CDR1 SGHRS, CDR2 YFSETQ. This CDR3 is built from 14 residues. In DNA form, the CDR3 reads TGCGCCAGCAGCGGAGGGGATAGCAATCAGCCCCAGCATTTT. This encodes CASSGGDSNQPQHF.

The J gene is TRBJ2-1, the V gene TRBV11-3; D unclear. The V end was cut by 0 bases, the J end by 5 bases, with 8 bases between. This CDR3 spans 14 amino acids. The germline V gene encodes CDR1 SGHNT and CDR2 YENEEA. CDR3 sequence reads: CASSLDSPHNEQFF. In nucleotides, the CDR3 is TGTGCCAGCAGCTTAGATTCCCCCCACAATGAGCAGTTCTTC.

The chain links TRBV5-1 to TRBJ1-6, with TRBD1 as a possible D gene (6 bases). This CDR3 spans 15 amino acids. The V gene lost 4 bases and the J gene lost 8 bases, with 16 bases spanning the gap. Germline loops: CDR1 SGHRS, CDR2 YFSETQ. CDR3 sequence reads: CASSTTDSPYSPLHF. CDR3 DNA: TGCGCCAGCAGCACGACGGACAGCCCCTATTCACCCCTCCACTTT.

The V gene is TRBV30, the J gene TRBJ2-7; either TRBD1 or TRBD2 may fit D (6 bases each). V lost 0 bases and J lost 9, with 12 bases in between. Germline V gene data show CDR1 as GTSNPN and CDR2 as SVGIG (reference sequence). The CDR3 runs to 12 residues. The CDR3: CAWSVHREAQYF. CDR3 coding DNA: TGTGCCTGGAGTGTGCACAGGGAGGCGCAGTACTTC.

This chain links TRBV5-5 with TRBJ2-7; 8 bases are a match to TRBD1. The CDR3 is 14 amino acids. Germline values: CDR1 SGHKS, CDR2 YYEKEE (reference sequence). J lost 4 bases, V lost 4 bases, and 7 bases had no gene match. CDR3 sequence reads: CASSAQGEEYEQYF. DNA for the CDR3: TGTGCCAGCAGCGCACAGGGGGAGGAATACGAGCAGTACTTC.

The chain combines TRBV6-5 with TRBJ1-6, with a weak D call TRBD1 (5 bases). Trimming took 6 bases from V and 6 from J, leaving 9 bases between them. Germline V CDR1 and CDR2: MNHEY, SVGAGI. The CDR3 totals 13 residues. The CDR3 is CASRQGGNSPLHF. In DNA form, the CDR3 reads TGTGCCAGCAGGCAGGGAGGTAATTCACCCCTCCACTTT.

The chain is built from TRBV28 and TRBJ2-3; D is unclear. With 3 bases removed from V and 4 bases from J, the gap between germline ends came to 5 bases. CDR3 length: 12 residues. Per germline, CDR1 MDHEN and CDR2 SYDVKM. The CDR3 nucleotides read TGTGCCAGCAGTTTCGGCTCAGATACGCAGTATTTT. Its translation: CASSFGSDTQYF.

The chain links TRBV10-3 to TRBJ1-2; 7 nucleotides agree with TRBD1. The ends lost 9 bases at V and 4 bases at J; junction bases unmatched: 8. The CDR3 is made up of 13 amino acids. Germline V lookup: CDR1 ENHRY, CDR2 SYGVKD. The CDR3 region has the DNA TGTGCCATTCGGGACAGCAGTTCCTATGGCTACACCTTC. Translated: CAIRDSSSYGYTF.

This clone occurred a few times. This sample also contains other DNA sequences that code for the same CDR3. This chain uses TRBV14 with TRBJ1-6; D not certain. Germline values: CDR1 SGHDN, CDR2 FVKESK. The CDR3 loop spans 14 amino acids. V lost 1 base to trimming and J lost 7 bases, with 8 bases between them. This chain's CDR3 is CASSQGRENSPLHF. The CDR3 coding sequence is TGTGCCAGCAGCCAAGGACGGGAAAATTCACCCCTCCACTTT.

This clone was seen once. This rearrangement joins TRBV19 to TRBJ2-6; D unresolved. V lost 4 bases to trimming and J lost 0 bases, with 1 base between them. CDR1 is LNHDA, CDR2 SQIVND, per germline (reference sequence). The CDR3 is 13 residues long. Written as DNA, the CDR3 is TGTGCCAGTAGTACCTCTGGGGCCAACGTCCTGACTTTC. Amino acid sequence: CASSTSGANVLTF.

The V and J genes are TRBV19 and TRBJ1-3, with 7 bases fitting TRBD1. The V segment lost 4 bases and the J segment 9 bases; nucleotides outside the gene matches: 12. Germline lookup yields CDR1 LNHDA and CDR2 SQIVND (reference sequence). This CDR3 contains 15 residues. The CDR3 DNA reads as TGTGCCAGTAGTACACGGAACAGGGGTCCGGGCACCATATATTTT. The encoded protein is CASSTRNRGPGTIYF. Full variable domain (remainder filled in from reference TRBV19 and TRBJ1-3): DGGITQSPKYLFRKEGQNVTLSCEQNLNHDAMYWYRQDPGQGLRLIYYSQIVNDFQKGDIAEGYSVSREKKESFPLTVTSAQKNPTAFYLCASSTRNRGPGTIYFGEGSWLTVV.

The chain uses TRBV3-1 (or the pseudogene TRBV3-2) and TRBJ2-5, with D possibly TRBD1 on 5 matching bases. Germline CDR1 and CDR2: LGHDT and YNNKEL (reference sequence). This CDR3 spans 16 amino acids. V was trimmed by 3 bases and J by 5 bases, leaving 19 bases between them. The DNA of the CDR3 is TGTGCCAGCAGCCAGGGGCAGACGAGCCCTATGGAGACCCAGTACTTC. Its translation: CASSQGQTSPMETQYF.

The J gene is TRBJ2-5, the V gene TRBV7-2; 7 bases fit TRBD1. With 1 base clipped from V and 6 bases from J, the junction kept 5 bases outside the gene matches. In germline, CDR1 is SGHTA, CDR2 FQGNSA. The CDR3 is 14 residues long. CDR3 bases: TGTGCCAGCAGCTTAGAACAGGGGCTGAAGACCCAGTACTTC. This encodes CASSLEQGLKTQYF.

The genes are TRBV5-1 and TRBJ2-2; 11 bases are a match to TRBD1. Germline values: CDR1 SGHRS, CDR2 YFSETQ. The CDR3 loop spans 15 amino acids. Trimming at V came to 6 bases and at J to 4 bases, leaving 5 bases not matched to a gene. The CDR3 loop is CASTPGTGGTGELFF. In DNA, the CDR3 is TGCGCCAGCACCCCCGGGACAGGGGGCACCGGGGAGCTGTTTTTT.

This clone has just a few counts. The V call is TRBV20-1, the J call TRBJ1-1; D gene unclear. The CDR3 is 11 amino acids. The V gene's germline CDR1 is DFQATT and CDR2 SNEGSKA (reference sequence). The germline V and J ends were trimmed by 0 bases and 11 bases, with 10 bases remaining between them. CDR3 sequence reads: CSAREGRAAFF. The CDR3 DNA reads TGCAGTGCTAGAGAAGGTAGGGCCGCTTTCTTT.